Shown below are 24 T cell receptor beta chains from a single sample sequenced in a study of shared clonotypes between healthy human individuals. The naive CD8 fraction comprised CD45RO-negative cells positively selected for CCR7 and excluded terminally differentiated effector memory CD45RA+ cells. The protocol was immunoSEQ multiplex PCR, while the TCRdb copy is restricted to in-frame clones and leaves out a portion. In the table there are about 2,100,000 clones, roughly 91% of which are singletons. The sample taken for sequencing was naive CD8+ T cells from PBMCs. Source of these receptors: a man aged 18 to 29 in good health. Some clones in this sample may be carry-over from other donors' samples.

This chain joins TRBV11-2 and TRBJ2-1; 8 nucleotides align to TRBD2. The CDR3 is made up of 18 amino acids. The junction had 16 bases not matched to a gene; V was cut back by 6 bases and J by 3 bases. Germline V gene lookup returns CDR1 SGHAT and CDR2 FQNNGV. The CDR3 sequence is CASSLLGGPREGYNEQFF. DNA for the CDR3: TGTGCCAGCAGTTTACTGGGGGGACCCCGGGAGGGCTACAATGAGCAGTTCTTC.

Notes on this clone: Other DNA variants within this sample encode the same CDR3. The rearrangement joins TRBV27 to TRBJ2-7; D not certain. The germline V and J ends were trimmed by 3 bases and 2 bases, with 8 bases remaining between them. CDR1 is MNHEY, CDR2 SMNVEV, per germline (reference sequence). The CDR3 is 13 residues long. CDR3 residues: CASSFGRAYEQYF. The CDR3 nucleotides are TGTGCCAGCAGTTTTGGGCGAGCCTACGAGCAGTACTTC.

CDR3 protein: CASWDGPPYEQYF. In DNA, the CDR3 is TGCGCCAGCTGGGACGGCCCCCCGTACGAGCAGTACTTC. The chain couples TRBV10-1 to TRBJ2-7; TRBD1 or TRBD2 may be the D gene (5 bases each). The CDR3 extends over 13 amino acids. V was cut by 8 bases and J by 4 bases, with 15 bases left in between. Germline CDR1 and CDR2: WNHNN and SYGVQD (reference sequence).

The J gene is TRBJ1-1, the V gene TRBV28; no reliable D call. The CDR3 contains 12 residues. From germline, CDR1 is MDHEN and CDR2 SYDVKM. V dropped 4 bases and J dropped 7 bases, with 10 bases sitting between them. CDR3 coding DNA: TGTGCCAGCAGTTCCCTTTGGGGTGAAGCTTTCTTT. Translating gives CASSSLWGEAFF.

CDR3 amino acids: CASSFGSGENTIYF. DNA of the CDR3: TGTGCCAGCAGTTTCGGGTCCGGGGAAAACACCATATATTTT. This chain uses TRBV28 with TRBJ1-3, with D unclear. V was cut by 3 bases and J by 6 bases, with 12 bases left in between. The CDR3 runs to 14 residues. Germline lookup yields CDR1 MDHEN and CDR2 SYDVKM.

The V gene is TRBV28, the J gene TRBJ1-2, with D maybe TRBD1 (6 bases). The germline V gene encodes CDR1 MDHEN and CDR2 SYDVKM. The V gene lost 6 bases and the J gene lost 0 bases, with 14 bases spanning the gap. This CDR3 is built from 15 residues. This chain's CDR3 is CASSFYRETNYGYTF. CDR3 coding DNA: TGTGCCAGCAGCTTTTACAGGGAAACTAACTATGGCTACACCTTC.

The genes are TRBV28 and TRBJ1-3; no clear D gene. Per the germline V gene, CDR1 is MDHEN and CDR2 is SYDVKM. V was shortened by 6 bases and J by 0 bases, with 12 bases between the two germline ends. This CDR3 spans 15 amino acids. The CDR3 sequence is CASRPLGSSGNTIYF. Here the CDR3 DNA reads TGTGCCAGCAGACCACTGGGGAGCTCTGGAAACACCATATATTTT.

This chain uses TRBV7-8 with TRBJ2-1, with a weak D call TRBD2 (6 bases). The V end was cut by 5 bases, the J end by 0 bases, with 17 bases between. The CDR3 is 17 residues long. The germline V gene encodes CDR1 SGHVS and CDR2 FQNEAQ. CDR3 sequence (DNA): TGTGCCAGCAGCGGAGAAAACCGGGGGAGCTCCTACAATGAGCAGTTCTTC. It yields the protein CASSGENRGSSYNEQFF.

The V and J genes are TRBV9 and TRBJ2-3; D unclear. The CDR3 is 17 amino acids. CDR1 is SGDLS, CDR2 YYNGEE, per germline. The V end was cut by 0 bases, the J end by 0 bases, with 14 bases between. The CDR3 protein is CASSVGSDFKSTDTQYF. For the CDR3, the DNA is TGTGCCAGCAGCGTAGGGTCCGATTTCAAGAGCACAGATACGCAGTATTTT.

This clone has a single count. V and J are TRBV4-3 and TRBJ2-1, with 11 bases fitting TRBD2. This CDR3 has 17 amino acids. Germline loops: CDR1 LGHNA, CDR2 YSLEER. With V trimmed by 0 bases and J by 4 bases, 5 bases remained unmatched. CDR3 bases: TGCGCCAGCAGCCAAGATATAGCGGGAGGGGAATACAATGAGCAGTTCTTC. Protein sequence: CASSQDIAGGEYNEQFF.

This clone was counted only a few times. The chain employs TRBV23-1 and TRBJ2-2; the D is unclear. TRBV23-1 falls under the ORF class, with uncertain function. This CDR3 comprises 11 residues. Trimming left V 5 bases short and J 11 bases short, with 9 bases between. The CDR3 reads CASSKRAELFF. The CDR3 DNA is TGCGCCAGCAGTAAACGCGCCGAGCTGTTTTTT.

The chain combines TRBV27 with TRBJ1-1; D is unclear. The CDR3 length is 13 residues. The germline V gene has CDR1 MNHEY and CDR2 SMNVEV (reference sequence). The V end lost 0 bases, the J end lost 5 bases, and 7 bases lay between the germline ends. CDR3 sequence: CASSLSWVTEAFF. CDR3 DNA sequence: TGTGCCAGCAGTTTATCATGGGTAACTGAAGCTTTCTTT.

The chain carries TRBV5-6 and TRBJ2-7; 7 bases are shared with TRBD1. This CDR3 contains 15 residues. From germline, CDR1 is SGHDT and CDR2 YYEEEE. V lost 4 bases and J lost 4; bases outside the gene matches: 11. The CDR3 reads CASSAGGAVLYEQYF. CDR3 coding DNA: TGTGCCAGCAGCGCAGGGGGAGCTGTTTTGTACGAGCAGTACTTC.

The CDR3, as DNA: TGTGCCAGCAGCTTAGCCGACAAGCCCTACAATGAGCAGTTCTTC. The encoded protein is CASSLADKPYNEQFF. V gene TRBV7-9 combines with J gene TRBJ2-1; D uncertain. CDR1 is SEHNR, CDR2 FQNEAQ, per germline (reference sequence). Deletions cut 0 bases from V and 2 bases from J, with 8 bases between. The CDR3 extends over 15 amino acids.

The V gene is TRBV18, the J gene TRBJ2-7, with TRBD2 matching over 8 bases. Losses at the gene ends were 0 bases for V and 3 bases for J; bases not matched to a gene: 7. The CDR3 covers 16 residues. Germline values: CDR1 KGHSH, CDR2 LQKENI. CDR3 in DNA: TGTGCCAGCTCACCACCGGAGAGCGGGAGATACTACGAGCAGTACTTC. Its protein is CASSPPESGRYYEQYF.

The V call is TRBV28, the J call TRBJ2-3; D may correspond to TRBD1 or TRBD2 (5 bases each). The CDR3 sequence is 16 residues long. Per germline, CDR1 MDHEN and CDR2 SYDVKM. V dropped 5 bases and J dropped 1 base, with 16 bases sitting between them. DNA of the CDR3: TGTGCCAGCAGTCTCAATGTTGGGGACCGCACAGATACGCAGTATTTT. This sequence encodes CASSLNVGDRTDTQYF.

The V and J genes are TRBV27 and TRBJ1-4; unclear D gene. Germline V CDR1 and CDR2: MNHEY, SMNVEV (reference sequence). The V and J ends lost 5 bases and 0 bases respectively, with 22 bases between them. The length of the CDR3 is 19 residues. The CDR3 protein is CASSPRTDPPSATNEKLFF. The CDR3 DNA reads as TGTGCCAGCAGTCCCAGGACGGACCCGCCTAGTGCAACTAATGAAAAACTGTTTTTT.

In the case of this clone: The germline gene is not matched at one end of the junction; a read error may be the cause. The rearrangement uses TRBV6-1 and TRBJ1-4; 7 bases are a match to TRBD1. The CDR3 consists of 16 residues. Germline CDR1 MNHNS, CDR2 SASEGT. CDR3 loop: CASIEEYRGRNEKLFF. The CDR3 DNA is TGTGCCAGCATTGAAGAGTACAGGGGAAGAAATGAAAAACTGTTTTTT.

This clone has just one count. The V and J genes are TRBV27 and TRBJ2-7; D gene unclear. The V end was cut by 6 bases, the J end by 3 bases, with 12 bases between. This CDR3 is built from 13 residues. Germline V gene sequence: CDR1 MNHEY, CDR2 SMNVEV (reference sequence). Here the CDR3 DNA reads TGTGCCAGCAGGGTGCAGGTGGGCTACGAGCAGTACTTC. Amino acid sequence: CASRVQVGYEQYF.

The J gene is TRBJ2-1, the V gene TRBV7-3, with a weak D call TRBD2 (5 bases). The germline CDR1 and CDR2 sequences are SGHTA and FQGTGA. Trimming pared 2 bases from V and 7 bases from J, leaving 9 bases between. The CDR3 runs 13 residues. CDR3 in amino acids: CASSLLARNEQFF. CDR3 nucleotide sequence: TGTGCCAGCAGCTTATTAGCGCGAAATGAGCAGTTCTTC. The complete variable domain, with remaining parts taken from reference TRBV7-3 and TRBJ2-1, reads GAGVSQTPSNKVTEKGKYVELRCDPISGHTALYWYRQSLGQGPEFLIYFQGTGAADDSGLPNDRFFAVRPEGSVSTLKIQRTERGDSAVYLCASSLLARNEQFFGPGTRLTVL.

This chain connects TRBV5-1 to TRBJ1-2; a possible D gene is TRBD1 (5 bases). The CDR3 totals 17 residues. Germline V gene lookup returns CDR1 SGHRS and CDR2 YFSETQ. Trimming stripped 0 bases from V and 1 base from J, with 16 bases between. This CDR3 reads CASSLGLGRPINYGYTF. The DNA of the CDR3 is TGCGCCAGCAGCTTGGGGTTGGGGCGACCGATTAACTATGGCTACACCTTC.

This clone was picked up one time. V is TRBV7-6 and J is TRBJ2-2; D perhaps matches TRBD2 (6 bases). CDR1 is SGHVS, CDR2 FNYEAQ, per germline. Trimming left V 2 bases short and J 1 base short, with 8 bases between. The CDR3 consists of 15 residues. The CDR3 DNA reads TGTGCCAGCAGCTTACTAGCGCGGAACACCGGGGAGCTGTTTTTT. This sequence encodes CASSLLARNTGELFF.

For this clone: Other nucleotide sequences from this sample produce the same CDR3. The chain combines TRBV27 with TRBJ2-7; 7 nucleotides line up with TRBD1. V lost 5 bases and J lost 0; bases outside the gene matches: 4. This CDR3 is 14 amino acids long. Per the germline V gene, CDR1 is MNHEY and CDR2 is SMNVEV (reference sequence). CDR3 sequence (DNA): TGTGCCAGCAGTCCCTGGACAGGCTCCTACGAGCAGTACTTC. It translates to CASSPWTGSYEQYF.

A note on this clone: Other DNA sequences in this specimen translate into the identical CDR3. This chain links TRBV27 with TRBJ2-2; D is unresolved. V dropped 3 bases and J dropped 4 bases, with 3 bases sitting between them. This CDR3 comprises 12 residues. Germline V gives CDR1 MNHEY, CDR2 SMNVEV (reference sequence). The CDR3 is CASSFITGELFF. The CDR3 nucleotides are TGTGCCAGCAGTTTTATCACCGGGGAGCTGTTTTTT.